Sequencing of this T cell receptor beta chain was carried out in a study of cytomegalovirus exposure and HLA in healthy donors. The study, taken as a whole, reports: It was in a later analysis that TCR association rates were seen to vary by HLA locus, highest for DRB1 and lowest for HLA-C. The study listed under 200 cytomegalovirus-associated TCR beta chains. Many donors shared some public TCRs, even though most TCR sequences were rare.

As regards this clone: Antigen unknown.

Germline V CDR1 and CDR2: SGHTA, FQGNSA. Deletions cut 5 bases from V and 2 bases from J, with 15 bases between. This CDR3 contains 16 residues. Primers included in the PCR were 60 Vbeta and 13 Jbeta primers. Original processing methods: Later work found about 80 million unique TCR beta chains, with some 11 million shared. Here immunoSEQ multiplex PCR was the method, and the copy in TCRdb shows in-frame clones only, minus some. The DNA gave D and trimming, while V, J and clone size come from that table. The sample lists about 190,000 clones, around 79% occurring once. The chain employs TRBV7-2 and TRBJ2-2; D may be TRBD2 (6 bases). The sequencing sample was made of PBMCs. This TCR was sampled from a woman between 18 and 29 years old in good health and CMV-seronegative. The CDR3 here is CASSRRREINTGELFF. The CDR3 DNA reads as TGTGCCAGCAGCCGCCGACGGGAGATTAACACCGGGGAGCTGTTTTTT.